This T cell receptor (beta chain) was recorded in a study of cytomegalovirus exposure and HLA in healthy donors. Study in general: For the roughly 390 genotyped donors, over 80% fell within the Caucasian-associated ancestry cluster. Whole-study results and caveats: Roughly uniform depth of sequencing across donors was assumed in presence/absence analyses.

Germline assignment: CDR1 SEHNR and CDR2 FQNEAQ (reference sequence). V dropped 4 bases and J dropped 2 bases, with 14 bases sitting between them. The CDR3 covers 15 residues. A multiplex PCR was run with 60 Vbeta primers and 13 Jbeta primers. Clones were read by immunoSEQ multiplex PCR, and TCRdb kept only the in-frame ones, dropping some. The sample holds around 190,000 clones, 81% seen once. To note about this clone: What it binds is unknown.

Sequencing used PBMCs. The sequence derives from a man aged 18 to 29 in good health and CMV-seronegative. The rearrangement uses TRBV7-9 and TRBJ2-5, with D possibly TRBD1 on 6 matching bases. In nucleotides, the CDR3 is TGTGCCAGCAGCTCCCGACAGGCAATACAAGAGACCCAGTACTTC. Protein sequence: CASSSRQAIQETQYF.